This T cell receptor (beta chain) was captured by sequencing in a study of T cells in Graves' hyperthyroidism and ophthalmopathy. This clonotype was picked up many times. Authors of the study amplified TCR beta CDR3 regions from RNA transcripts. Primed by the HTBI set, a first-round RT-PCR was run on the TCR CDR3. TCRdb recomputed calls from the multiplex PCR reads with MiXCR, one row per CDR3 protein. The table has 360,000 or so distinct CDR3 sequences, about 15% seen once. This TCR derives from a woman aged 55-70 years with Graves' ophthalmopathy. Sequencing was carried out using blood.

The CDR3 region has the DNA TGTGCCACCAGCAGAGCTAAATCGGGGACAGGACAAGAGACCCAGTACTTC. It yields the protein CATSRAKSGTGQETQYF. The chain couples TRBV15 to TRBJ2-5; 8 nucleotides line up with TRBD1. The germline gives CDR1 LNHNV, CDR2 YYDKDF (reference sequence). The CDR3 loop spans 17 amino acids. V was clipped by 1 base and J by 2 bases; unmatched bases: 9.